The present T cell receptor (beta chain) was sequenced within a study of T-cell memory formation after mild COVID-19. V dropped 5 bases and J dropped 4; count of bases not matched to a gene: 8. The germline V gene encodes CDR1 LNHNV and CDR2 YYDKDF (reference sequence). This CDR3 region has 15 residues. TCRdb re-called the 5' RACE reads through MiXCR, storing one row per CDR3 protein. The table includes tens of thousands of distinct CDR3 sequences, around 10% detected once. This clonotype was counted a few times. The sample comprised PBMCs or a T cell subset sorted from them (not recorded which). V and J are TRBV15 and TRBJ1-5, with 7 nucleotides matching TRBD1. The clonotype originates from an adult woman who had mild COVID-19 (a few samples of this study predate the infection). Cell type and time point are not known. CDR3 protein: CATSATRDRNQPQHF. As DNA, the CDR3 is TGTGCCACCAGCGCGACCCGGGACAGAAATCAGCCCCAGCATTTT.